One and the same sample provided the 32 T cell receptor beta chains below, sequenced in a study of T cells in Graves' hyperthyroidism and ophthalmopathy. TCR beta CDR3 sequences were amplified from RNA transcripts. RT-PCR in the first round (using the HTBI primer set) targeted the TCR CDR3. TCRdb used MiXCR to reprocess the multiplex PCR reads, holding one entry per CDR3 protein. The sample comprises hundreds of thousands of distinct CDR3 sequences, 16% of which are singletons, and 3.8% rests with the top ten. Material: blood. All receptors derive from a woman aged 30 to 39 with Graves' hyperthyroidism.

This clonotype was detected a few times. CDR3 residues: CASITDREYEQYF. The DNA for the CDR3 is TGTGCCAGTATCACCGACAGGGAATACGAGCAGTACTTC. The chain combines TRBV19 with TRBJ2-7; TRBD1 matches at 7 bases. Germline values: CDR1 LNHDA, CDR2 SQIVND (reference sequence). J gave up 4 bases and V 7 bases, and 7 bases lay outside the gene matches. This CDR3 is 13 amino acids long.

This clonotype was counted at least ten times. This chain's CDR3 is CASRRTGGYEQYF. The DNA of the CDR3 is TGTGCCAGCAGGAGGACAGGGGGTTACGAGCAGTACTTC. The chain employs TRBV5-5 and TRBJ2-7; 10 nucleotides agree with TRBD1. The V and J ends lost 5 bases and 4 bases, in that order; junction bases with no gene match: 3. The CDR3 extends over 13 amino acids. CDR1 and CDR2 (germline): SGHKS, YYEKEE (reference sequence).

The V gene is TRBV9, the J gene TRBJ2-7; TRBD2 matches 7 bases. Per the germline V gene, CDR1 is SGDLS and CDR2 is YYNGEE. This CDR3 is built from 14 residues. With V trimmed by 5 bases and J by 5 bases, 10 bases remained unmatched. Here the CDR3 reads CASRKGLNVNEQYF. The DNA of the CDR3 is TGTGCCAGCAGGAAGGGACTAAACGTAAACGAGCAGTACTTC.

V gene TRBV7-9 combines with J gene TRBJ2-3; D is possibly TRBD2 (5 bases). Germline assignment: CDR1 SEHNR and CDR2 FQNEAQ (reference sequence). This CDR3 has 17 residues. V was shortened by 1 base and J by 0 bases, with 14 bases between the two germline ends. CDR3 nucleotides: TGTGCCAGCAGCTTAGTAGTCAGCGACTATAGCACAGATACGCAGTATTTT. It yields the protein CASSLVVSDYSTDTQYF.

The chain recombines TRBV29-1 with TRBJ2-7, with D perhaps matching TRBD1 (5 bases). Germline-derived CDR1 and CDR2 are SQVTM and ANQGSEA. Trimming removed 2 bases from V and 4 bases from J, with 18 bases in between. The CDR3 spans 15 residues. The CDR3, as DNA: TGCAGCGTTGAACTACTATTGACAGAAAGTTACGAGCAGTACTTC. This sequence encodes CSVELLLTESYEQYF.

This clonotype was seen ten or more times. J is TRBJ2-7 and V is TRBV11-2, with 9 bases matching TRBD1. V gave up 4 bases and J gave up 9 bases; unmatched junction bases: 10. Per the germline V gene, CDR1 is SGHAT and CDR2 is FQNNGV. The CDR3 is 14 residues long. CDR3 sequence reads: CASSSPRDRDGQYF. CDR3 sequence (DNA): TGTGCCAGCAGCTCTCCCCGGGACAGGGACGGGCAGTACTTC.

V usage is TRBV18 and J usage is TRBJ1-1; D is perhaps TRBD1 (6 bases). The V gene lost 1 base and the J gene lost 4 bases, with 13 bases spanning the gap. Germline V gives CDR1 KGHSH, CDR2 LQKENI. The CDR3 extends over 15 amino acids. The CDR3 loop is CASSPLGASATEAFF. Here the CDR3 DNA reads TGTGCCAGCTCACCACTGGGGGCGAGTGCCACTGAAGCTTTCTTT.

The chain couples TRBV19 to TRBJ1-2; TRBD1 agrees at 7 bases. CDR3 length: 15 residues. Germline V gene lookup returns CDR1 LNHDA and CDR2 SQIVND (reference sequence). The ends lost 7 bases at V and 4 bases at J; junction bases unmatched: 12. CDR3 loop: CASTNNPGQPYGYTF. CDR3 nucleotides: TGTGCCAGTACTAACAATCCGGGACAGCCCTATGGCTACACCTTC.

The rearrangement uses TRBV20-1 and TRBJ1-1; D not certain. CDR1 and CDR2 (germline): DFQATT, SNEGSKA (reference sequence). V lost 6 bases, J lost 1 base, and 9 bases lay in between. This CDR3 is built from 12 residues. The CDR3 protein is CSASGWNTEAFF. In nucleotides, the CDR3 is TGCAGTGCGTCGGGGTGGAACACTGAAGCTTTCTTT.

In this sample, this clonotype turned up many times. The chain couples TRBV27 to TRBJ1-1; the D is unclear. V lost 6 bases and J lost 3, with 17 bases in between. The CDR3 has 15 residues. The germline gives CDR1 MNHEY, CDR2 SMNVEV (reference sequence). This CDR3 is CASSRRDRRDTEAFF. CDR3 nucleotide sequence: TGTGCCAGCAGCCGGAGGGATAGACGAGACACTGAAGCTTTCTTT.

This clonotype was found a few times. The chain couples TRBV7-2 to TRBJ2-7; the match to TRBD2 covers 10 bases. Germline V lookup: CDR1 SGHTA, CDR2 FQGNSA. This CDR3 is 14 amino acids long. The J segment lost 4 bases and the V segment lost 4 bases, leaving 4 bases of the junction unmatched. Written as DNA, the CDR3 is TGTGCCAGCAGCTCCTCAGCGGGAGGGTACGAGCAGTACTTC. Its translation: CASSSSAGGYEQYF.

The chain combines TRBV6-1 with TRBJ2-7; tentatively, D is TRBD1 or TRBD2 (5 bases each). V gave up 11 bases and J gave up 7 bases, with 24 bases separating them. The length of the CDR3 is 14 residues. CDR1 is MNHNS, CDR2 SASEGT, per germline. The CDR3 nucleotides are TGTGCCTCTAAAGGGGACCCTCGAGGGTATGAGCAGTACTTC. This encodes CASKGDPRGYEQYF.

This sequence joins TRBV6-2 or TRBV6-3 and TRBJ1-4; D uncertain. Germline V gene data show CDR1 as MNHEY and CDR2 as SVGEGT. V dropped 6 bases and J dropped 8 bases, with 19 bases sitting between them. This CDR3 has 15 residues. CDR3 sequence reads: CASSPLAGSGEKLFF. CDR3 in DNA: TGTGCCAGCAGCCCCTTAGCCGGGTCGGGGGAAAAACTGTTTTTT.

The chain employs TRBV20-1 and TRBJ2-2, with D possibly TRBD1 on 5 matching bases. The CDR3 totals 15 residues. Trimming cost V 0 bases and J 4 bases, with 12 bases left between them. Germline CDR1 reads DFQATT; CDR2 reads SNEGSKA (reference sequence). CDR3 in DNA: TGCAGTGCTAGAGATAGACAGACGGGCACCGGGGAGCTGTTTTTT. Protein product: CSARDRQTGTGELFF.

This clonotype was counted only a few times. The CDR3 spells CAWSVQDSSSYEQYF. In nucleotides, the CDR3 is TGTGCCTGGAGTGTACAGGACAGTAGCTCCTACGAGCAGTACTTC. The chain is built from TRBV30 and TRBJ2-7; D is possibly TRBD1 (6 bases). CDR3 size: 15 residues. CDR1 GTSNPN and CDR2 SVGIG come from the germline V gene (reference sequence). Trimming cost V 0 bases and J 0 bases, with 12 bases left between them.

V usage is TRBV12-3 or TRBV12-4 and J usage is TRBJ1-5; D is ambiguous. The CDR3 loop spans 16 amino acids. Trimming shortened V by 4 bases and J by 2 bases, and 15 bases separated the two germline ends. CDR3 loop: CASSSSQKGGNQPQHF. In nucleotides, the CDR3 is TGTGCCAGCAGTTCAAGTCAAAAGGGTGGCAATCAGCCCCAGCATTTT.

Ten or more counts support this clonotype. This rearrangement joins TRBV29-1 to TRBJ2-3; no reliable D call. CDR1 is SQVTM, CDR2 ANQGSEA, per germline. Trimming left V 7 bases short and J 4 bases short, with 9 bases between. CDR3 length: 11 amino acids. The CDR3 here is CSAQPADTQYF. The DNA of the CDR3 is TGCAGCGCTCAACCTGCAGATACGCAGTATTTT.

There are a few counts of this clonotype. This rearrangement joins TRBV3-1 to TRBJ2-7; TRBD1 might be the D (5 bases). Deletions cut 0 bases from V and 3 bases from J, with 15 bases between. The CDR3 sequence is 16 residues long. Germline V gene data show CDR1 as LGHDT and CDR2 as YNNKEL (reference sequence). The CDR3 DNA is TGTGCCAGCAGCCAAGATCAGGGAAGATACCGCTACGAGCAGTACTTC. Protein sequence: CASSQDQGRYRYEQYF.

This clonotype occurred many times. The chain employs TRBV28 and TRBJ2-1, with TRBD2 matching 9 bases. With V trimmed by 1 base and J by 3 bases, 10 bases remained unmatched. This CDR3 spans 18 amino acids. Germline loops: CDR1 MDHEN, CDR2 SYDVKM. DNA of the CDR3: TGTGCCAGCAGTTTATTTGCGGGAGGGCCGGGGATCTACAATGAGCAGTTCTTC. Protein product: CASSLFAGGPGIYNEQFF.

In this sample, this clonotype turned up a few times. The chain uses TRBV7-3 and TRBJ2-3; D gene ambiguous. Trimming took 4 bases from V and 4 from J, leaving 9 bases between them. CDR3 size: 13 residues. Germline CDR1 and CDR2: SGHTA and FQGTGA. CDR3 nucleotides: TGTGCCAGCAGCTATCAAGCACCAGATACGCAGTATTTT. Its protein is CASSYQAPDTQYF.

The V and J genes are TRBV5-1 and TRBJ1-4; no firm D call. V lost 3 bases and J 0 bases, leaving 6 bases between the germline ends. The V gene's germline CDR1 is SGHRS and CDR2 YFSETQ. The CDR3 is 14 residues long. In DNA form, the CDR3 reads TGCGCCAGCAGCTGGAGTGCAACTAATGAAAAACTGTTTTTT. This sequence encodes CASSWSATNEKLFF.

The V and J genes are TRBV12-3 or TRBV12-4 and TRBJ1-5; 7 bases align to TRBD1. The CDR3 loop spans 16 amino acids. The J segment lost 4 bases and the V segment lost 3 bases, leaving 9 bases of the junction unmatched. CDR3 region: CASSLGRGTANQPQHF. The CDR3 bases are TGTGCCAGCAGTTTGGGGCGGGGGACAGCAAATCAGCCCCAGCATTTT.

This clonotype was counted ten times or more. The chain joins TRBV28 to TRBJ2-7; 9 positions match TRBD2. CDR3 length equals 15 residues. Germline CDR1 and CDR2: MDHEN and SYDVKM. The junction had 8 bases not matched to a gene; V was cut back by 6 bases and J by 2 bases. The CDR3 sequence is CASRSTSGRTYEQYF. Written as DNA, the CDR3 is TGTGCCAGCAGGTCAACTAGCGGGCGTACCTACGAGCAGTACTTC.

The chain joins TRBV27 to TRBJ2-3, with 12 bases aligning to TRBD2. Germline V gene data show CDR1 as MNHEY and CDR2 as SMNVEV (reference sequence). Trimming at V came to 8 bases and at J to 5 bases, leaving 5 bases not matched to a gene. The CDR3 has 14 amino acids. CDR3 in DNA: TGTGCCAGCCGGACTAGCGGGATAGGAGATACGCAGTATTTT. Residues: CASRTSGIGDTQYF.

This chain connects TRBV2 to TRBJ1-5; D possibly corresponds to TRBD1 (5 bases). The CDR3 runs to 15 residues. Germline CDR1 is SNHLY and CDR2 is FYNNEI. Trimming left V 4 bases short and J 1 base short, with 11 bases between. Here the CDR3 reads CASSVGALSNQPQHF. Here the CDR3 DNA reads TGTGCCAGCAGTGTCGGGGCGCTAAGCAATCAGCCCCAGCATTTT. The full variable domain, with the rest looked up from reference TRBV2 and TRBJ1-5, is EPEVTQTPSHQVTQMGQEVILRCVPISNHLYFYWYRQILGQKVEFLVSFYNNEISEKSEIFDDQFSVERPDGSNFTLKIRSTKLEDSAMYFCASSVGALSNQPQHFGDGTRLSIL.

This clonotype showed up many times. This chain joins TRBV20-1 and TRBJ2-3; TRBD2 matches at 10 bases. In germline, CDR1 is DFQATT, CDR2 SNEGSKA (reference sequence). V trimming: 4 bases; J trimming: 4 bases; junction bases outside the gene matches: 8. The CDR3 consists of 15 residues. CDR3 bases: TGCAGTGCTAACCAGCGGGAGGGCCTCCCAGATACGCAGTATTTT. It codes for CSANQREGLPDTQYF.

The sample holds many counts of this clonotype. The V gene is TRBV3-1, the J gene TRBJ2-1, with 10 bases fitting TRBD2. Losses at the gene ends were 4 bases for V and 5 bases for J; bases not matched to a gene: 11. The CDR3 sequence is 17 residues long. Germline CDR1 and CDR2: LGHDT and YNNKEL (reference sequence). The CDR3 here is CASSPRAGLARDNEQFF. CDR3 nucleotide sequence: TGTGCCAGCAGCCCAAGGGCGGGACTAGCGAGAGACAATGAGCAGTTCTTC.

Concerning this clonotype itself: The junction departs from germline at one end; a sequencing error may be responsible. This sequence joins TRBV12-3 or TRBV12-4 and TRBJ1-1; tentatively, D is TRBD1 (5 bases). There are 11 residues in the CDR3. Written as DNA, the CDR3 is TGTGCCACGGCGGCAGGGACTGCAGCTTTCTTT. Its protein is CATAAGTAAFF.

In this sample, this clonotype turned up many times. The V and J genes are TRBV6-1 and TRBJ2-7; D is unresolved. Germline values: CDR1 MNHNS, CDR2 SASEGT. This CDR3 spans 10 amino acids. V lost 7 bases and J 0 bases, leaving 1 base between the germline ends. The CDR3 spells CASNSYEQYF. The CDR3, as DNA: TGTGCCAGCAACTCCTACGAGCAGTACTTC.

CDR3 in DNA: TGTGCCAGCAGTACGGACAGTAGCAATCAGCCCCAGCATTTT. This sequence encodes CASSTDSSNQPQHF. The chain uses TRBV27 and TRBJ1-5; D perhaps matches TRBD1 (6 bases). Germline CDR1 and CDR2: MNHEY and SMNVEV (reference sequence). The CDR3 contains 14 residues. The V gene lost 5 bases and the J gene lost 0 bases, with 8 bases spanning the gap.

This clonotype has at least ten counts. In DNA, the CDR3 is TGCGCCAGCAGCCGAGAGGACGGTTCCAACTATGGCTACACCTTC. Its translation is CASSREDGSNYGYTF. The V gene is TRBV5-1, the J gene TRBJ1-2, with no clear D. Germline CDR1 and CDR2: SGHRS and YFSETQ. CDR3 length equals 15 residues. Trimming removed 4 bases from V and 2 bases from J, with 15 bases in between.

This clonotype was detected many times. The chain couples TRBV28 to TRBJ2-7; TRBD2 aligns across 10 bases. The CDR3 has 16 residues. Germline loops: CDR1 MDHEN, CDR2 SYDVKM. J was trimmed by 2 bases and V by 4 bases; bases with no gene match: 8. The CDR3 reads CASSSYSGRTTYEQYF. CDR3 nucleotides: TGTGCCAGCAGTTCGTATAGCGGGAGGACCACCTACGAGCAGTACTTC.